The 9 T cell receptor beta chains below come from one sample, sequenced in a study of molecular identifiers for immune sequencing clone quantification (dated by TCRdb to the late 2010s). Library method: PCR. Reads for this sample came from a NextSeq 500. Through fastp at Q25 and MiXCR, TCRdb rebuilt clones from the public reads, retaining in-frame beta chains. Rows with one shared CDR3 protein collapse into an entry with the most common genes and DNA. This sample comprises over 550,000 distinct CDR3 sequences, about 25% of them detected only once. About 0.84% of the sample lies in the top ten. Sequencing input: naive CD8+ T cells from blood, with Jurkat cell RNA spiked in. The cell subset or site label here, explained by the study, means: FACS-sorted CD8+CD4-CCR7+CD45RA+ naive T cells. These receptors originate from a human donor in good health. Some libraries in this study had Jurkat cell RNA spiked in.

Many counts were recorded for this clonotype. This CDR3 is CASSYRDSGEKLFF. The CDR3 DNA sequence: TGTGCCAGCAGTTATAGGGACTCGGGGGAAAAACTGTTTTTT. The rearrangement uses TRBV6-5 and TRBJ1-4; a weak D match, TRBD1 (5 bases). CDR3 length equals 14 residues. V lost 3 bases and J lost 8, with 13 bases in between. CDR1 and CDR2 from the germline V gene are MNHEY and SVGAGI.

This clonotype was recorded many times. The chain is built from TRBV2 and TRBJ1-4, with TRBD1 as a possible D gene (5 bases). With 6 bases removed from V and 4 bases from J, the gap between germline ends came to 12 bases. Germline CDR1 reads SNHLY; CDR2 reads FYNNEI. This CDR3 has 14 residues. CDR3: CASSRRDLNEKLFF. The DNA of the CDR3 is TGTGCCAGCAGCCGACGGGACCTTAATGAAAAACTGTTTTTT.

This chain uses TRBV18 with TRBJ2-7; weak D call: TRBD1 (5 bases). The CDR3 covers 15 residues. The germline V and J ends were trimmed by 0 bases and 4 bases, with 13 bases remaining between them. Germline lookup yields CDR1 KGHSH and CDR2 LQKENI. CDR3 DNA sequence: TGTGCCAGCTCACCACCGATTGGGGCGGTGTACGAGCAGTACTTC. This encodes CASSPPIGAVYEQYF.

This clonotype was recorded at least ten times. The rearrangement links TRBV7-2 to TRBJ2-3; 9 nucleotides align to TRBD2. CDR1 is SGHTA and CDR2 is FQGNSA in the germline V gene. V trimming: 6 bases; J trimming: 4 bases; junction bases outside the gene matches: 5. This CDR3 spans 14 amino acids. This CDR3 is CASSYSGGADTQYF. In nucleotides, the CDR3 is TGTGCCAGCAGTTATAGCGGGGGAGCAGATACGCAGTATTTT.

This clonotype has a count of ten or more. In DNA form, the CDR3 reads TGTGCCAGCAGCGTAGCAGGGGTCAGCGCAGATACGCAGTATTTT. Translation gives CASSVAGVSADTQYF. The V call is TRBV9, the J call TRBJ2-3, with a tentative D call TRBD1 (6 bases). The CDR3 extends over 15 amino acids. Germline V gene data show CDR1 as SGDLS and CDR2 as YYNGEE. The V end was cut by 0 bases, the J end by 4 bases, with 12 bases between.

This clonotype came up many times. The rearrangement uses TRBV2 and TRBJ2-3, with D possibly matching TRBD1 (6 bases). The CDR3 is made up of 13 amino acids. CDR1 is SNHLY and CDR2 is FYNNEI in the germline V gene. With 4 bases removed from V and 1 base from J, the gap between germline ends came to 6 bases. The CDR3 here is CASSGGRTDTQYF. Written as DNA, the CDR3 is TGTGCCAGCAGTGGGGGGCGCACAGATACGCAGTATTTT.

This chain connects TRBV19 to TRBJ2-3, with 15 bases identical to TRBD2. This CDR3 contains 16 residues. Germline CDR1 is LNHDA and CDR2 is SQIVND (reference sequence). V was clipped by 6 bases and J by 4 bases; unmatched bases: 5. CDR3 region: CASRRTSGGAADTQYF. The CDR3 coding sequence is TGTGCCAGTAGGAGGACTAGCGGGGGGGCTGCAGATACGCAGTATTTT. The full variable domain, with the rest looked up from reference TRBV19 and TRBJ2-3, is DGGITQSPKYLFRKEGQNVTLSCEQNLNHDAMYWYRQDPGQGLRLIYYSQIVNDFQKGDIAEGYSVSREKKESFPLTVTSAQKNPTAFYLCASRRTSGGAADTQYFGPGTRLTVL.

This clonotype was seen many times. This chain connects TRBV12-3 or TRBV12-4 to TRBJ2-2; TRBD2 matches at 7 bases. V was clipped by 8 bases and J by 2 bases; unmatched bases: 5. The CDR3 consists of 14 residues. This chain's CDR3 is CASRSGVNTGELFF. DNA of the CDR3: TGTGCCAGCCGCAGCGGGGTTAACACCGGGGAGCTGTTTTTT.

The chain joins TRBV7-2 to TRBJ2-6; D is ambiguous. Germline V CDR1 and CDR2: SGHTA, FQGNSA. Deletions cut 6 bases from V and 0 bases from J, with 9 bases between. The CDR3 totals 15 residues. The CDR3 here is CASRVLPSGANVLTF. CDR3 nucleotide sequence: TGTGCCAGCAGAGTCCTCCCCTCTGGGGCCAACGTCCTGACTTTC.